Presented here are 9 T cell receptor beta chains from one specimen sequenced in a study of blood T cell repertoires in COVID-19. Sequencing used immunoSEQ multiplex PCR; TCRdb keeps in-frame clones, though not all of them. The top ten clones hold roughly 15% of a sample with 100,000 to 150,000 clones, around 83% of them seen once. The sample consisted of peripheral blood. The receptor source for this set is a woman between 50 and 59 years old with acute or convalescent COVID-19.

The chain combines TRBV7-2 with TRBJ1-4; D unclear. The CDR3 is made up of 12 amino acids. The V and J ends lost 3 bases and 8 bases respectively, with 7 bases between them. Germline CDR1 SGHTA, CDR2 FQGNSA. In DNA form, the CDR3 reads TGTGCCAGCAGCTTCACGGGGGAAAAACTGTTTTTT. Its translation: CASSFTGEKLFF.

The V call is TRBV15, the J call TRBJ2-2; 9 nucleotides align to TRBD1. The CDR3 extends over 16 amino acids. Trimming at V came to 0 bases and at J to 6 bases, leaving 5 bases not matched to a gene. Germline-derived CDR1 and CDR2 are LNHNV and YYDKDF (reference sequence). CDR3 region: CATSREYRGHAGELFF. CDR3 nucleotides: TGTGCCACCAGCAGAGAGTACAGGGGGCATGCCGGGGAGCTGTTTTTT. The full variable domain, rest sourced from reference TRBV15 and TRBJ2-2, is DAMVIQNPRYQVTQFGKPVTLSCSQTLNHNVMYWYQQKSSQAPKLLFHYYDKDFNNEADTPDNFQSRRPNTSFCFLDIRSPGLGDTAMYLCATSREYRGHAGELFFGEGSRLTVL.

The V call is TRBV28, the J call TRBJ1-1; possible D gene TRBD1, 5 bases. V was shortened by 6 bases and J by 5 bases, with 22 bases between the two germline ends. The V gene's germline CDR1 is MDHEN and CDR2 SYDVKM. The CDR3 totals 16 residues. The DNA for the CDR3 is TGTGCCAGCAGACCATACCCAGGGATAATAGAGACTGAAGCTTTCTTT. As protein: CASRPYPGIIETEAFF.

V usage is TRBV19 and J usage is TRBJ1-3; 7 positions agree with TRBD1. The CDR3 length is 17 residues. The J segment lost 4 bases and the V segment lost 6 bases, leaving 15 bases of the junction unmatched. The germline V gene encodes CDR1 LNHDA and CDR2 SQIVND (reference sequence). The CDR3 loop reads CASRQGRIPTLGNTIYF. The CDR3 nucleotides are TGTGCCAGTAGACAGGGGAGAATTCCGACGTTGGGAAACACCATATATTTT.

V and J are TRBV30 and TRBJ1-4; TRBD1 is a possible D gene (5 bases). The CDR3 contains 13 residues. Trimming took 0 bases from V and 6 from J, leaving 8 bases between them. Germline loops: CDR1 GTSNPN, CDR2 SVGIG (reference sequence). The CDR3 nucleotides are TGTGCCTGGAGTGTAAAGGGGTATGAAAAACTGTTTTTT. Translation gives CAWSVKGYEKLFF.

The chain combines TRBV6-1 with TRBJ1-2; 8 nucleotides align to TRBD1. The V and J ends lost 2 bases and 0 bases, in that order; junction bases with no gene match: 5. CDR3 length: 16 residues. Germline-derived CDR1 and CDR2 are MNHNS and SASEGT. As DNA, the CDR3 is TGTGCCAGCAGTGAATGGGACAGGTACCCTAACTATGGCTACACCTTC. Its protein product is CASSEWDRYPNYGYTF.

V is TRBV5-1 and J is TRBJ2-1, with a weak D call TRBD2 (6 bases). The CDR3 is made up of 13 amino acids. Looked up from germline, CDR1 is SGHRS and CDR2 is YFSETQ. With 3 bases removed from V and 9 bases from J, the gap between germline ends came to 13 bases. This chain's CDR3 is CASSYTGTREQFF. The CDR3 region has the DNA TGCGCCAGCAGCTATACCGGGACTCGTGAGCAGTTCTTC.

Notes on this clone: Compared with germline, one end of the junction differs, possibly owing to a read error. CDR3 protein: CASSIQGMWGF. CDR3 DNA: TGTGCCAGCAGTATACAGGGTATGTGGGGATTT. The rearrangement uses TRBV12-3 or TRBV12-4 and TRBJ1-1; D might be TRBD1 (6 bases). The length of the CDR3 is 11 residues.

The genes are TRBV7-9 and TRBJ1-3; D unresolved. V was cut by 3 bases and J by 1 base, with 10 bases left in between. The CDR3 is 15 amino acids. The germline V gene has CDR1 SEHNR and CDR2 FQNEAQ (reference sequence). The CDR3 bases are TGTGCCAGCAGCTTCGTTGGGCTTTCTGGAAACACCATATATTTT. This encodes CASSFVGLSGNTIYF. Together with reference TRBV7-9 and TRBJ1-3, the CDR3 gives the full variable domain: DTGVSQNPRHKITKRGQNVTFRCDPISEHNRLYWYRQTLGQGPEFLTYFQNEAQLEKSRLLSDRFSAERPKGSFSTLEIQRTEQGDSAMYLCASSFVGLSGNTIYFGEGSWLTVV.